Below are 29 T cell receptor beta chains sequenced from a single sample in a study of early T cells in non-severe SARS-CoV-2 infection. TCRdb called the 5' RACE reads again in MiXCR, with one record for every CDR3 protein. The table lists 70,000 to 75,000 distinct CDR3 sequences, over 9% of them singletons. The sequenced sample consisted of whole blood. These TCRs come from an adult who was a healthcare worker with PCR-confirmed SARS-CoV-2 infection or an uninfected control (not recorded which).

CDR3 region: CAISDPGLAGGPSYEQYF. CDR3 nucleotide sequence: TGTGCCATCAGTGATCCGGGACTAGCGGGAGGGCCATCCTACGAGCAGTACTTC. This rearrangement joins TRBV10-3 to TRBJ2-7; TRBD2 aligns across 16 bases. Germline CDR1 is ENHRY and CDR2 is SYGVKD. CDR3 size: 18 residues. With V trimmed by 3 bases and J by 1 base, 6 bases remained unmatched.

This clonotype came up a few times. The chain combines TRBV7-2 with TRBJ2-7; 7 positions match TRBD1. This CDR3 contains 15 residues. Germline loops: CDR1 SGHTA, CDR2 FQGNSA. The V gene end was trimmed by 0 bases and the J gene end by 3 bases; junction bases not matched to a gene: 5. CDR3 in DNA: TGTGCCAGCAGCTTAGCGCCGAACAGGGGCTACGAGCAGTACTTC. Translating gives CASSLAPNRGYEQYF.

This clonotype was found a few times. The chain is built from TRBV5-5 and TRBJ2-1, with a tentative D call TRBD1 (6 bases). Germline V CDR1 and CDR2: SGHKS, YYEKEE (reference sequence). This CDR3 is built from 14 residues. V lost 1 base to trimming and J lost 2 bases, with 7 bases between them. CDR3 protein: CASSLRTAYNEQFF. The CDR3 DNA reads TGTGCCAGCAGCTTGAGGACAGCCTACAATGAGCAGTTCTTC.

In its sample, this clonotype was seen many times. The V call is TRBV5-1, the J call TRBJ2-7; D possibly uses TRBD1 or TRBD2 (5 bases each). This CDR3 is built from 17 residues. V shed 5 bases and J shed 2 bases, with 23 bases lying between them. The germline CDR1 and CDR2 sequences are SGHRS and YFSETQ. The CDR3 DNA reads TGCGCCAGCAGTCATGAGGGGTGGACTCCGGTCGCCTACGAGCAGTACTTC. Translation: CASSHEGWTPVAYEQYF. Using reference TRBV5-1 and TRBJ2-7 for the parts outside the CDR3, the full variable domain is KAGVTQTPRYLIKTRGQQVTLSCSPISGHRSVSWYQQTPGQGLQFLFEYFSETQRNKGNFPGRFSGRQFSNSRSEMNVSTLELGDSALYLCASSHEGWTPVAYEQYFGPGTRLTVT.

This clonotype occurred many times. The rearrangement uses TRBV7-6 and TRBJ2-7; D remains unclear. The CDR3 is 12 residues long. Germline V gene sequence: CDR1 SGHVS, CDR2 FNYEAQ. Trimming stripped 3 bases from V and 5 bases from J, with 8 bases between. The CDR3 is CASSFFADEQYF. The CDR3 region has the DNA TGTGCCAGCAGCTTCTTCGCAGACGAGCAGTACTTC. The full variable domain, completed using reference TRBV7-6 and TRBJ2-7, is GAGVSQSPRYKVTKRGQDVALRCDPISGHVSLYWYRQALGQGPEFLTYFNYEAQQDKSGLPNDRFSAERPEGSISTLTIQRTEQRDSAMYRCASSFFADEQYFGPGTRLTVT.

This clonotype was seen at least ten times. This rearrangement joins TRBV29-1 to TRBJ2-3, with 8 bases aligning to TRBD1. The V gene end was trimmed by 3 bases and the J gene end by 6 bases; junction bases not matched to a gene: 8. CDR1 and CDR2 from the germline V gene are SQVTM and ANQGSEA. This CDR3 contains 14 residues. CDR3 sequence reads: CSVDGETGVDTQYF. The CDR3 bases are TGCAGCGTTGATGGGGAGACAGGGGTCGATACGCAGTATTTT.

There are many counts of this clonotype. The chain joins TRBV20-1 to TRBJ2-3; 7 nucleotides line up with TRBD1. Germline lookup yields CDR1 DFQATT and CDR2 SNEGSKA (reference sequence). The CDR3 runs to 11 residues. V shed 8 bases, J shed 5 bases, and the junction held 4 bases outside the gene matches. This CDR3 reads CSRRGRDTQYF. In DNA form, the CDR3 reads TGCAGTCGTAGGGGGCGAGATACGCAGTATTTT.

This clonotype has at least ten counts. The genes are TRBV7-8 and TRBJ2-1, with 9 bases fitting TRBD2. The CDR3 consists of 12 residues. V was clipped by 5 bases and J by 10 bases; unmatched bases: 3. Germline CDR1 reads SGHVS; CDR2 reads FQNEAQ. The CDR3 region is CASSAGLAEQFF. CDR3 in DNA: TGTGCCAGCAGCGCTGGACTAGCGGAGCAGTTCTTC.

This clonotype has ten or more counts. This chain connects TRBV20-1 to TRBJ2-7; D is possibly TRBD1 or TRBD2 (6 bases each). This CDR3 is 20 amino acids long. Germline V gives CDR1 DFQATT, CDR2 SNEGSKA (reference sequence). With 4 bases removed from V and 4 bases from J, the gap between germline ends came to 35 bases. Here the CDR3 reads CSANPYYRGERPGGLYEQYF. The DNA of the CDR3 is TGCAGTGCTAATCCCTATTATAGGGGAGAGAGACCTGGGGGGCTTTACGAGCAGTACTTC.

This clonotype has at least ten counts. The chain recombines TRBV29-1 with TRBJ2-7, with TRBD2 matching 9 bases. The junction had 9 bases not matched to a gene; V was cut back by 1 base and J by 5 bases. Looked up from germline, CDR1 is SQVTM and CDR2 is ANQGSEA. This CDR3 region has 15 residues. CDR3 DNA sequence: TGCAGCGTTGAAGGAGTCGGCGGGAGGGAGGACGAGCAGTACTTC. This gives the protein CSVEGVGGREDEQYF.

In the case of this clonotype: A much larger clone sits a single nucleotide away, making a read error possible. A read error is likely, as this CDR3 ends without the conserved phenylalanine or tryptophan. This chain connects TRBV27 to TRBJ1-2, with D tentatively TRBD1 (5 bases). CDR3 length equals 17 residues. V gave up 2 bases and J gave up 3 bases, with 19 bases separating them. Looked up from germline, CDR1 is MNHEY and CDR2 is SMNVEV (reference sequence). CDR3 protein: CASSLEGWAAEYYGYTL. The CDR3 DNA is TGTGCCAGCAGTTTAGAGGGGTGGGCAGCCGAGTACTATGGCTACACCCTC.

Many counts were recorded for this clonotype. In nucleotides, the CDR3 is TGTGCCAGCAGTTCCACCGGGGCCCCCGTAGAGACCCAGTACTTC. Its translation: CASSSTGAPVETQYF. The rearrangement joins TRBV12-3 or TRBV12-4 to TRBJ2-5, with D possibly called TRBD1 or TRBD2 (5 bases each). V shed 4 bases and J shed 4 bases, with 16 bases lying between them. The CDR3 has 15 residues.

Regarding this clonotype: The conserved final phenylalanine or tryptophan is absent from the CDR3, which likely points to a read error. The rearrangement links TRBV10-3 to TRBJ1-1; 7 bases align to TRBD1. After removal of 5 bases from V and 1 base from J, the junction contained 7 bases not matched to a gene. CDR1 is ENHRY, CDR2 SYGVKD, per germline. This CDR3 is 15 amino acids long. DNA for the CDR3: TGTGCCATCAGTAAGATGACAGGGACGAACACTGAAGCTTTCTCT. Translated: CAISKMTGTNTEAFS.

This rearrangement joins TRBV7-9 to TRBJ1-2, with 8 positions matching TRBD1. The ends lost 6 bases at V and 6 bases at J; junction bases unmatched: 9. Germline lookup yields CDR1 SEHNR and CDR2 FQNEAQ (reference sequence). This CDR3 is 14 amino acids long. The CDR3 protein is CASSHRGALHGYTF. The CDR3 DNA reads TGTGCCAGCAGTCACAGGGGGGCCTTGCATGGCTACACCTTC.

This chain uses TRBV28 with TRBJ2-7; D tentatively reads TRBD1 or TRBD2 (5 bases each). Germline V gives CDR1 MDHEN, CDR2 SYDVKM. The CDR3 has 15 amino acids. Trimming left V 7 bases short and J 2 bases short, with 18 bases between. CDR3 in amino acids: CASTFRDGDPYEQYF. The CDR3 nucleotides read TGTGCCAGCACCTTCCGGGACGGGGACCCCTACGAGCAGTACTTC.

V and J are TRBV7-9 and TRBJ1-1; tentatively, D is TRBD1 (5 bases). Trimming pared 5 bases from V and 0 bases from J, leaving 10 bases between. Per germline, CDR1 SEHNR and CDR2 FQNEAQ (reference sequence). The CDR3 runs 14 residues. The CDR3 DNA reads as TGTGCCAGCAGCCCGAGGGGATTGAACACTGAAGCTTTCTTT. This encodes CASSPRGLNTEAFF.

This clonotype was seen a few times. The V and J genes are TRBV28 and TRBJ2-7; no reliable D call. The germline V gene has CDR1 MDHEN and CDR2 SYDVKM. This CDR3 comprises 12 residues. Deletions cut 2 bases from V and 4 bases from J, with 6 bases between. CDR3 region: CASSLNGYEQYF. Here the CDR3 DNA reads TGTGCCAGCAGTTTAAACGGATACGAGCAGTACTTC.

CDR3 amino acids: CASSTPTDTQYF. The CDR3 coding sequence is TGTGCCAGCAGCACCCCTACAGATACGCAGTATTTT. The chain has TRBV7-9 and TRBJ2-3; D remains unclear. The CDR3 length is 12 residues. V lost 5 bases and J 3 bases, leaving 6 bases between the germline ends. Germline loops: CDR1 SEHNR, CDR2 FQNEAQ (reference sequence).

This clonotype was recorded once. A read error may be the cause here, since a much bigger clone is one base away. This chain joins TRBV20-1 and TRBJ2-7; no reliable D call. Germline V lookup: CDR1 DFQATT, CDR2 SNEGSKA (reference sequence). This CDR3 has 12 amino acids. V was shortened by 1 base and J by 6 bases, with 10 bases between the two germline ends. The CDR3 protein is CSARVEIGEQYF. The CDR3 bases are TGCAGTGCTAGAGTAGAGATAGGCGAGCAGTACTTC.

There are many counts of this clonotype. V is TRBV7-2 and J is TRBJ2-6; 13 bases line up with TRBD2. Looked up from germline, CDR1 is SGHTA and CDR2 is FQGNSA. The V segment lost 4 bases and the J segment 4 bases; nucleotides outside the gene matches: 10. The CDR3 covers 19 residues. CDR3 sequence: CASSSPPGTSGTGANVLTF. Here the CDR3 DNA reads TGTGCCAGCAGCTCACCTCCCGGGACTAGCGGGACGGGGGCCAACGTCCTGACTTTC.

In its sample, this clonotype was seen many times. The chain has TRBV7-8 and TRBJ2-1; possible D gene TRBD2, 6 bases. Germline values: CDR1 SGHVS, CDR2 FQNEAQ. Trimming stripped 0 bases from V and 8 bases from J, with 14 bases between. This CDR3 region has 15 residues. CDR3 loop: CASSLAGLAKDEQFF. The CDR3 bases are TGTGCCAGCAGCTTAGCCGGGCTAGCGAAAGATGAGCAGTTCTTC. Using reference TRBV7-8 and TRBJ2-1 for the parts outside the CDR3, the full variable domain is GAGVSQSPRYKVAKRGQDVALRCDPISGHVSLFWYQQALGQGPEFLTYFQNEAQLDKSGLPSDRFFAERPEGSVSTLKIQRTQQEDSAVYLCASSLAGLAKDEQFFGPGTRLTVL.

In its sample, this clonotype was seen a few times. The V and J genes are TRBV29-1 and TRBJ2-1, with 10 positions matching TRBD1. This CDR3 is 14 amino acids long. The ends lost 4 bases at V and 6 bases at J; junction bases unmatched: 6. Germline assignment: CDR1 SQVTM and CDR2 ANQGSEA. The CDR3 loop reads CSVGWDRGRNEQFF. The CDR3 nucleotides are TGCAGCGTTGGCTGGGACAGGGGTCGCAATGAGCAGTTCTTC.

This clonotype was seen at least ten times. The chain uses TRBV28 and TRBJ2-1; a possible D gene is TRBD2 (6 bases). The CDR3 is 12 amino acids. Per germline, CDR1 MDHEN and CDR2 SYDVKM. Trimming took off 3 bases at V and 7 bases at J, with 7 bases between the two ends. CDR3 amino acids: CASSFAGNEQFF. The CDR3, as DNA: TGTGCCAGCAGTTTTGCGGGGAATGAGCAGTTCTTC.

The chain couples TRBV28 to TRBJ2-3; 8 bases map to TRBD2. Germline-derived CDR1 and CDR2 are MDHEN and SYDVKM. The V segment lost 5 bases and the J segment 2 bases; nucleotides outside the gene matches: 6. CDR3 length equals 15 residues. CDR3 coding DNA: TGTGCCAGCAGTGGAGTAGCGGGACACACAGATACGCAGTATTTT. Protein product: CASSGVAGHTDTQYF.

This clonotype was recorded at least ten times. The rearrangement links TRBV9 to TRBJ2-6, with 7 bases matching TRBD1. Germline V gives CDR1 SGDLS, CDR2 YYNGEE. The CDR3 is 17 amino acids. With 1 base clipped from V and 4 bases from J, the junction kept 8 bases outside the gene matches. CDR3 loop: CASSVSQGVSGANVLTF. The CDR3 DNA follows: TGTGCCAGCAGCGTAAGCCAGGGGGTGTCCGGGGCCAACGTCCTGACTTTC.

This clonotype has at least ten counts. The chain combines TRBV29-1 with TRBJ1-1, with TRBD1 matching 8 bases. The V and J ends lost 7 bases and 4 bases, in that order; junction bases with no gene match: 5. Germline values: CDR1 SQVTM, CDR2 ANQGSEA. This CDR3 comprises 12 residues. In nucleotides, the CDR3 is TGCAGCGGCAACACAGGGGGCACTGAAGCTTTCTTT. This encodes CSGNTGGTEAFF.

This clonotype was seen at least ten times. The chain has TRBV18 and TRBJ2-2, with D maybe TRBD1 (5 bases). The CDR3 extends over 15 amino acids. V was cut by 2 bases and J by 0 bases, with 7 bases left in between. Germline CDR1 and CDR2: KGHSH and LQKENI. As DNA, the CDR3 is TGTGCCAGCTCACCAGGGGCATCGAACACCGGGGAGCTGTTTTTT. This encodes CASSPGASNTGELFF.

This clonotype occurred many times. The rearrangement joins TRBV5-1 to TRBJ2-2; 7 bases line up with TRBD2. CDR3 length: 15 amino acids. V lost 6 bases to trimming and J lost 5 bases; unmatched junction nucleotides: 10. CDR1 is SGHRS and CDR2 is YFSETQ in the germline V gene. CDR3 sequence: CASNPHQAGTGELFF. The CDR3 coding sequence is TGCGCCAGCAACCCCCATCAAGCGGGGACCGGGGAGCTGTTTTTT.

In the case of this clonotype: A much larger clone differs by one base, so this may be a read error. The V and J genes are TRBV5-1 and TRBJ1-1; D is uncertain. The germline V gene has CDR1 SGHRS and CDR2 YFSETQ. This CDR3 is 20 amino acids long. In DNA, the CDR3 is TGCGCCAGAAGCTTGTTGGCGCCCGGCCCTACCAAATCGATGAACACTGAAGCTTTCTTT. Amino acid sequence: CARSLLAPGPTKSMNTEAFF. Full variable domain (outside the CDR3, taken from reference TRBV5-1 and TRBJ1-1): KAGVTQTPRYLIKTRGQQVTLSCSPISGHRSVSWYQQTPGQGLQFLFEYFSETQRNKGNFPGRFSGRQFSNSRSEMNVSTLELGDSALYLCARSLLAPGPTKSMNTEAFFGQGTRLTVV.